This T cell receptor (beta chain) stems from a study of shared clonotypes between healthy human individuals. V lost 2 bases, J lost 5 bases, and 7 bases stayed unmatched. The CDR3 spans 15 residues. The germline CDR1 and CDR2 sequences are GTSNPN and SVGIG (reference sequence). In the authors' methods: Filtering differed for immunoSEQ, which gave only junction sequences without quality scores. Sequencing used immunoSEQ multiplex PCR; TCRdb keeps in-frame clones, though not all of them. The V and J calls and clone size are taken from that table; D and trimming were inferred from the DNA. The sample includes roughly 220,000 clones, approximately 65% seen only once; the top ten take around 10%.

The sequencing sample was made of memory CD4+ T cells sorted from blood. Subset defined: CD45RA-negative fraction. This TCR was recovered from a man younger than 40 in good health. The chain couples TRBV30 to TRBJ1-4; 8 nucleotides agree with TRBD1. The CDR3 DNA is TGTGCCTGGAGTTCCTGGACAGGGAGGAATGAAAAACTGTTTTTT. This sequence encodes CAWSSWTGRNEKLFF.